The present T cell receptor beta chain was sequenced within a study of T cell repertoires in cytomegalovirus infection. Study in general: Shared public TCR beta signatures pointed to both CMV infection and a matching HLA type.

This clonotype showed up just a few times. The antigen is unknown. Overall study findings and caveats: Carriage of CMV together with the relevant HLA was identifiable through cumulative public TCR beta family frequency. What dominated the ex vivo response were HLA-C-restricted CMV-specific TCR beta clonotypes.

TCRdb analysed the reads with MiXCR anew, one entry per CDR3 protein. This table holds some 680,000 distinct CDR3 sequences, about 40% found once. Germline-derived CDR1 and CDR2 are MNHNS and SASEGT. The V end was cut by 6 bases, the J end by 3 bases, with 9 bases between. The CDR3 length is 12 residues. The TCR originated in a human donor in good health (CMV status not recorded). Some clones in this sample may be carry-over from other donors' samples. The rearrangement links TRBV6-1 to TRBJ2-7; tentatively, D is TRBD1 (6 bases). The sequenced material came from PBMCs. Written as DNA, the CDR3 is TGTGCCAGCAGGATGACAGGCTACGAGCAGTACTTC. Translation: CASRMTGYEQYF.